Listed here is a single T cell receptor (beta chain). There is no known antigen for this receptor. Within one base of it there is no much larger clone, and no base qualities were kept. The sample belongs to a study of blood T cells in healthy people across ages (dated by TCRdb to 2014 to 2015). Notes on the research overall: Template switching captured roughly one uniquely barcoded TCR beta cDNA molecule per two T cells in model experiments. The donors were split into four age groups: young (average 16 years), middle-aged (nearly 40), aged (approximately 60) and long-lived (about 82). To avoid experimental bias, donors of different ages were distributed randomly across sequencing lanes. Age-related changes in TCR beta repertoire diversity were measured in the study by deep sequencing normalized with unique cDNA molecular identifiers. Two additional independent replicas of 1 million unique cDNA reads from the same blood draw were analyzed for two donors (one aged 18 to 30 and one aged 80 or older). General study outcomes and caveats: Donor CMV infection status was unknown, potentially confounding age-related changes in expanded clonotypes. There was a strong correlation between observed TCR beta diversity and the percentage of naive T cells measured by flow cytometry. Total diversity estimates from one million sequenced T cells were considered lower bounds and underestimates. Since profiling was done on bulk unsorted PBMCs, naive and antigen-experienced compartments could not be conclusively compared. As age increased, observed TCR beta diversity per million T cells dropped in a roughly linear way, and a significant reduction was already evident by age 40. The long-lived group showed more naive CD4+ T cells, fewer expanded clones and increased TCR diversity than the aged group, suggesting age selection.

The method behind the library was 5' RACE. Data came from an Illumina HiSeq 2500. The second PCR ran for roughly 7 to 12 cycles and used a J-beta primer mix along with a sample-barcoded 5' primer. A unique molecular identifier was introduced onto each TCR beta cDNA molecule by a template-switch 5' adaptor carrying 12 random nucleotides. Each sample yielded at least 2.5 million CDR3-containing paired-end reads. The Mint cDNA synthesis kit, primed by a TRBC-specific oligonucleotide, was used to synthesize first-strand cDNA from all RNA. Following uracil-DNA glycosylase treatment, a first 18-cycle PCR with universal primers M1SS and BC2_uni_R was performed on all cDNA. Per the original workflow: Normalization of each sample was performed by random selection of 1 million high-quality reads, each carrying a distinct molecular identifier. Reads with shared molecular identifiers were discarded instead of being binned into consensus sequences. MiTCR, set to a Q25 quality threshold and the strictest error-elimination algorithm, was used for CDR3 identification, clonotype clustering and error correction. A nonparametric unseen species model with Euler transformation was used to estimate lower-bound total TCR beta diversity. The public reads were reprocessed in TCRdb via fastp at Q25 and MiXCR, keeping in-frame beta chains. Every CDR3 protein is listed once, alongside the most common genes and DNA of its rows. These V and J calls originate from TCRdb's pipeline instead of the authors' own analysis. For this sample there are 850,000 or so distinct CDR3 sequences; around 30% appear just once. The ten largest clones add up to roughly 17% of the sample.

The 39 donors, aged roughly 6 to 95 years, were systemically healthy Caucasian individuals from Russia. About 9.8 milliliters of peripheral blood were drawn from each donor into EDTA-treated Vacutainer tubes. Ficoll-Paque density-gradient centrifugation was used to isolate PBMCs, with at least 6 million per sample. Trizol reagent was used to extract total RNA from the PBMCs, yielding at least 6 micrograms per sample. Naive CD45RAhigh/CD27high T cell percentages were measured by flow cytometry on a PBMC aliquot from every donor. The junction shows trimming of 0 bases on V and 13 bases on J, plus 28 bases between the germline ends. Measured from the cysteine to the phenylalanine, the CDR3 is 17 residues long. Only CDR3 DNA is held: 51 bases, read in frame from base 1. From the germline V gene (reference sequence), CDR1 is DFQATT and CDR2 is SNEGSKA.

The source is a woman of 80 years or more in good health. Sequencing was done on a sample of blood. The rearrangement joined TRBV20-1 to TRBJ2-1; matching of 5 bases hints at TRBD2 as the D gene. The CDR3 has the sequence CSARDMGVEGVEEIQFF. The DNA sequence is as follows: TGCAGTGCTAGAGATATGGGCGTTGAGGGCGTGGAAGAGATCCAGTTCTTC.